The T cell receptor beta chain described here comes from a study of T cell responses to AZD1222 COVID-19 vaccine. Study conclusions and caveats: Variant regions that are unmutated are reportedly the target of nearly half of spike-specific TCRs. The donor group comprised mostly white British people and more females; the analysis possibly underestimated clonal diversity. CD4 TCRs covered the whole spike, strongest at regions 160-218 and 743-854.

Germline-derived CDR1 and CDR2 are SEHNR and FQNEAQ (reference sequence). The ends were cut back, 5 bases at V and 6 bases at J, with 7 bases in the middle. The CDR3 runs 11 residues. Of note for this clone: Its antigen is still unknown.

TCRdb keeps only in-frame clones here, not all; method: immunoSEQ multiplex PCR. The data hold 100,000 to 150,000 clones, with 84% observed a single time. The study pooled second doses at about 4 or about 12 weeks. The source material was peripheral blood, sampled 28 days after the second AZD1222 dose. The sequence derives from an adult who received the AZD1222 COVID-19 vaccine. The genes are TRBV7-9 and TRBJ1-2; D ambiguous. The CDR3 DNA is TGTGCCAGCAGCGATGACAATGGCTACACCTTC. Residues: CASSDDNGYTF. Based on the CDR3 plus reference TRBV7-9 and TRBJ1-2, the full variable domain is DTGVSQNPRHKITKRGQNVTFRCDPISEHNRLYWYRQTLGQGPEFLTYFQNEAQLEKSRLLSDRFSAERPKGSFSTLEIQRTEQGDSAMYLCASSDDNGYTFGSGTRLTVV.